Listed below are T cell receptor beta chains from one sample, sequenced in a study of OX40 agonist ivuxolimab in advanced cancers. Libraries were prepared by immunoSEQ multiplex PCR; TCRdb keeps only in-frame clonotypes and omits some of them. The sample lists about 26,000 clones, about nine tenths occurring once. The sample here was CD4+ or CD8+ T cells sorted from blood, taken in a trial of the OX40 agonist ivuxolimab. All receptors come from an adult with an advanced solid tumor such as melanoma, head and neck, liver or kidney cancer. Both conserved end residues are part of each CDR3. The order of the fields is clone size, D gene, CDR3 length, V gene, J gene, CDR3 DNA, CDR3 protein. The D gene is left open where the match is weak. For some rows the clone size is stated as once, few or many, or as a class when expanded; others skip it.

abundance: -; d_gene: TRBD1; len: 14; v_gene: TRBV9; j_gene: TRBJ2-3; CDR3nt: TGTGCCAGCAGCATTACAGGGGTGACAGATACGCAGTATTTT; CDR3aa: CASSITGVTDTQYF
abundance: -; d_gene: TRBD1; len: 13; v_gene: TRBV19; j_gene: TRBJ1-5; CDR3nt: TGTGCCAGCAGTGCTGGGACAGATCAGCCCCAGCATTTT; CDR3aa: CASSAGTDQPQHF
abundance: -; d_gene: -; len: 15; v_gene: TRBV5-4; j_gene: TRBJ2-1; CDR3nt: TGTGCCAGCAGCTCAGGCCCGAGCTCCTACAATGAGCAGTTCTTC; CDR3aa: CASSSGPSSYNEQFF
abundance: -; d_gene: -; len: 12; v_gene: TRBV4-2; j_gene: TRBJ2-1; CDR3nt: TGTGCCAGCAGCCAACCTAAGGATGAGCAGTTCTTC; CDR3aa: CASSQPKDEQFF
abundance: once; d_gene: -; len: 14; v_gene: TRBV6-1; j_gene: TRBJ1-6; CDR3nt: TGTGCCAGCAGTGATGACAGAATTAATTCACCCCTCCACTTT; CDR3aa: CASSDDRINSPLHF
abundance: -; d_gene: TRBD1; len: 14; v_gene: TRBV18; j_gene: TRBJ1-5; CDR3nt: TGTGCCAGCTCACCAGAGGGGGCATGGCAGCCCCAGCATTTT; CDR3aa: CASSPEGAWQPQHF
abundance: -; d_gene: TRBD2; len: 17; v_gene: TRBV4-1; j_gene: TRBJ2-2; CDR3nt: TGCGCCAGCAGCCCCGTAGGGACTAGCGGGGAAGCCGGGGAGCTGTTTTTT; CDR3aa: CASSPVGTSGEAGELFF
abundance: few; d_gene: -; len: 15; v_gene: TRBV4-1; j_gene: TRBJ2-1; CDR3nt: TGCGCCAGCAGCCCCCTTGAGGGGCCGTACAATGAGCAGTTCTTC; CDR3aa: CASSPLEGPYNEQFF
abundance: once; d_gene: TRBD2; len: 16; v_gene: TRBV13; j_gene: TRBJ2-1; CDR3nt: TGTGCCAGCAGTGAAACTAGCGGGACGAGCTACAATGAGCAGTTCTTC; CDR3aa: CASSETSGTSYNEQFF
abundance: -; d_gene: -; len: 14; v_gene: TRBV10-3; j_gene: TRBJ2-3; CDR3nt: TGTGCCATCAGTGATGAATGGAGCACAGATACGCAGTATTTT; CDR3aa: CAISDEWSTDTQYF
abundance: -; d_gene: -; len: 14; v_gene: TRBV7-8; j_gene: TRBJ1-1; CDR3nt: TGTGCCAGCAGTACTGATGGGGCAGCTCGTGAAGCTTTCTTT; CDR3aa: CASSTDGAAREAFF
abundance: -; d_gene: -; len: 15; v_gene: TRBV6-5; j_gene: TRBJ1-2; CDR3nt: TGTGCCAGCAGCCTGACCCAGGGGATCAACTATGGCTACACCTTC; CDR3aa: CASSLTQGINYGYTF
abundance: -; d_gene: -; len: 13; v_gene: TRBV19; j_gene: TRBJ1-1; CDR3nt: TGTGCCAGTAGTATGATGGGGAACACTGAAGCTTTCTTT; CDR3aa: CASSMMGNTEAFF
abundance: -; d_gene: -; len: 14; v_gene: TRBV6-6; j_gene: TRBJ1-5; CDR3nt: TGTGCCAGCAGTTACTCGGGGCCAGATCAGCCCCAGCATTTT; CDR3aa: CASSYSGPDQPQHF
abundance: -; d_gene: -; len: 15; v_gene: TRBV7-9; j_gene: TRBJ2-1; CDR3nt: TGTGCCAGCAGCGGAGAATATGGGCCAACCAATGAGCAGTTCTTC; CDR3aa: CASSGEYGPTNEQFF
abundance: once; d_gene: TRBD1; len: 15; v_gene: TRBV9; j_gene: TRBJ2-7; CDR3nt: TGTGCCAGCAGCGGTGGGTCGGGACAGGGAGGCGAGCAGTACTTC; CDR3aa: CASSGGSGQGGEQYF
abundance: -; d_gene: -; len: 16; v_gene: TRBV7-6; j_gene: TRBJ2-7; CDR3nt: TGTGCCAGCAGCTTAGAGTGGGGAAGCCTCGGGAACGAGCAGTACTTC; CDR3aa: CASSLEWGSLGNEQYF
abundance: -; d_gene: -; len: 14; v_gene: TRBV29-1; j_gene: TRBJ2-1; CDR3nt: TGCAGCGTTGAAGAGGTTGATAGCGTGGGTGAGCAGTTCTTC; CDR3aa: CSVEEVDSVGEQFF
abundance: -; d_gene: TRBD1; len: 17; v_gene: TRBV27; j_gene: TRBJ2-5; CDR3nt: TGTGCCAGCAGTAGATTTCCCCCCGGGACAGGGGAAGAGACCCAGTACTTC; CDR3aa: CASSRFPPGTGEETQYF
abundance: -; d_gene: -; len: 14; v_gene: TRBV6-1; j_gene: TRBJ2-1; CDR3nt: TGTGCCAGCAGTGCTTGGGATAGCTACAATGAGCAGTTCTTC; CDR3aa: CASSAWDSYNEQFF
abundance: -; d_gene: TRBD2; len: 16; v_gene: TRBV11-2; j_gene: TRBJ2-5; CDR3nt: TGTGCCAGCAGCTTAGTTAGACTAGCGGGATCTGAGACCCAGTACTTC; CDR3aa: CASSLVRLAGSETQYF
abundance: -; d_gene: -; len: 17; v_gene: TRBV19; j_gene: TRBJ2-1; CDR3nt: TGTGCCAGTAGCCTTACCGTCCGGGACATTTTCTACAATGAGCAGTTCTTC; CDR3aa: CASSLTVRDIFYNEQFF
abundance: -; d_gene: -; len: 14; v_gene: TRBV9; j_gene: TRBJ1-2; CDR3nt: TGTGCCAGCAGCGCGACAGAGGACTCCAGTGGCTACACCTTC; CDR3aa: CASSATEDSSGYTF
abundance: few; d_gene: -; len: 12; v_gene: TRBV5-6; j_gene: TRBJ2-3; CDR3nt: TGTGCCAGCAGCTTGGCTTTAGATACGCAGTATTTT; CDR3aa: CASSLALDTQYF
abundance: -; d_gene: -; len: 10; v_gene: TRBV5-1; j_gene: TRBJ2-5; CDR3nt: TGCGCCAGCCACGGGAAGACCCAGTACTTC; CDR3aa: CASHGKTQYF
abundance: -; d_gene: -; len: 15; v_gene: TRBV7-9; j_gene: TRBJ2-1; CDR3nt: TGTGCCAGCAGTTTGACCCTTAATATCGACGATGAGCAGTTCTTC; CDR3aa: CASSLTLNIDDEQFF
abundance: -; d_gene: -; len: 14; v_gene: TRBV5-5; j_gene: TRBJ2-1; CDR3nt: TGTGCCAGCAGCTTGGTGGCAGGGAGTTATGAGCAGTTCTTC; CDR3aa: CASSLVAGSYEQFF
abundance: -; d_gene: -; len: 17; v_gene: TRBV21-1; j_gene: TRBJ2-2; CDR3nt: TGTGCCAGCAGCAGGGGGAGTCCGCCGGCGAACACCGGGGAGCTGTTTTTT; CDR3aa: CASSRGSPPANTGELFF
abundance: -; d_gene: -; len: 12; v_gene: TRBV5-4; j_gene: TRBJ2-7; CDR3nt: TGTGCCAGCAGCTCGCAGTCGTACGAGCAGTACTTC; CDR3aa: CASSSQSYEQYF
abundance: -; d_gene: TRBD2; len: 17; v_gene: TRBV28; j_gene: TRBJ2-3; CDR3nt: TGTGCCAGCAGCCTAGAAATAGCGGGAAATTTCTCAGATACGCAGTATTTT; CDR3aa: CASSLEIAGNFSDTQYF